The clone carrying this TCR beta chain came up once. This entry comes from a study of shared T cell receptors in the human thymus. CDR1 LGHNA and CDR2 YSLEER come from the germline V gene. The CDR3 loop spans 16 amino acids. V lost 0 bases, J lost 7 bases, and 15 bases lay in between. TCRdb's copy holds only in-frame clones and misses some; the assay was immunoSEQ multiplex PCR. The repertoire holds more than 550,000 clones, 75% to 90% seen once, with roughly 0.01% in the top ten. These data also formed part of another study, on human thymus T cells. Per that study: Samples came from healthy Finnish infants during open corrective cardiac surgery. As related research reported, thymic repertoires overlapped highly among unrelated individuals.

Sequenced material: thymocytes. The J gene is TRBJ1-4, the V gene TRBV4-3, with D perhaps TRBD1 (6 bases). The receptor comes from a girl under three years old with a congenital heart defect. CDR3 in DNA: TGCGCCAGCAGCCAAGAGGCAACAGGGAGTGGTGAAAAACTGTTTTTT. This encodes CASSQEATGSGEKLFF.